The rows below give T cell receptor beta chains drawn from one sample of a study of T-cell reconstitution after alpha-beta-depleted transplantation in children. TCRdb re-called the PCR reads through MiXCR, storing one row per CDR3 protein. The sample holds approximately 1,000,000 distinct CDR3 sequences, about 26% seen once. The sequences come from PBMCs, mostly from graft donor cells, collected 360 days after TCRalphabeta/CD19-depleted stem cell transplant. Receptors originate from a boy in the first two years of life who had a stem cell transplant for SCID, so the T cells may come from the graft donor. CDR3s include the opening cysteine and the closing phenylalanine or tryptophan. The order of the fields is clone size, J gene, V gene, D gene, CDR3 DNA, CDR3 protein. D genes are given only for firm matches. The size entry is marked missing in some rows and otherwise reads once, few, many or a size class.

once | TRBJ2-1 | TRBV24-1 | - | TGTGCCACCAGTGATATACTACCCAATGAGCAGTTCTTC | CATSDILPNEQFF
- | TRBJ2-7 | TRBV20-1 | - | TGCAGTGCTCCGACGACTAGTTACGAGCAGTACTTC | CSAPTTSYEQYF
few | TRBJ1-2 | TRBV4-1 | TRBD1 | TGCGCCAGCAGCCCGGGACAGGGAGCCTATGGCTACACCTTC | CASSPGQGAYGYTF
- | TRBJ1-5 | TRBV27 | TRBD1 | TGTGCCAGCTCCCCGGACAGGTCCTTGAATCAGCCCCAGCATTTT | CASSPDRSLNQPQHF
many | TRBJ2-3 | TRBV10-3 | - | TGTGCCATCAGGAAGATATTCGGAACAGATACGCAGTATTTT | CAIRKIFGTDTQYF
- | TRBJ1-6 | TRBV29-1 | - | TGCAGTCGGGGCCCCTCCGGACAGCGATTGAATTCACCCCTCCACTTT | CSRGPSGQRLNSPLHF
- | TRBJ2-5 | TRBV28 | TRBD2 | TGTGCCAGCAGTTTAGTGCGCGGGGGGTACCAAGAGACCCAGTACTTC | CASSLVRGGYQETQYF
- | TRBJ2-1 | TRBV3-1 | TRBD2 | TGTGCCAGCAGCTTAACCGGGACTAGGGTTTACAATGAGCAGTTCTTC | CASSLTGTRVYNEQFF
few | TRBJ2-7 | TRBV20-1 | TRBD1 | TGCAGTGTCCTACCCGTGGCGACAGGGGAGCAGTACTTC | CSVLPVATGEQYF
- | TRBJ2-3 | TRBV5-1 | TRBD2 | TGCGCCAGCAGCTTGGGACTTCTAGCGGGGGGTAGCACAGATACGCAGTATTTT | CASSLGLLAGGSTDTQYF
- | TRBJ2-7 | TRBV4-1 | TRBD2 | TGCGCCAGCAGCCCCTGGCCTGGTAGCGGGGGGGAGTACGAGCAGTACTTC | CASSPWPGSGGEYEQYF
few | TRBJ1-1 | TRBV27 | - | TGTGCCAGTTCCCGCGTTCAATCGAACACTGAAGCTTTCTTT | CASSRVQSNTEAFF
- | TRBJ2-3 | TRBV6-1 | - | TGTGGTACGGCGGGTGCTCGCACAGATACGCAGTATTTT | CGTAGARTDTQYF
few | TRBJ2-6 | TRBV10-2 | TRBD2 | TGCGCCAGCAGTGAGTCCCCGTTTGGCGGGGGTCCCTCTGGGGCCAACGTCCTGACTTTC | CASSESPFGGGPSGANVLTF
many | TRBJ2-3 | TRBV5-1 | TRBD1 | TGCGCCAGCAGCCCTTGGACAGGGAGCACAGATACGCAGTATTTT | CASSPWTGSTDTQYF
- | TRBJ2-1 | TRBV28 | - | TGTGCCAGCAGTTTGATAGGGGGGGGCACCTACAATGAGCAGTTCTTC | CASSLIGGGTYNEQFF
few | TRBJ2-7 | TRBV29-1 | - | TGCAGCGTCGACCTAGGGTACCCGACCTACGAGCAGTACTTC | CSVDLGYPTYEQYF
few | TRBJ1-5 | TRBV7-9 | - | TGTGCCAGCAGCTTTTTCGGTTATCTAGGATCCCAGCATTTT | CASSFFGYLGSQHF
- | TRBJ2-5 | TRBV4-1 | - | TGCGCCAGCAGCCTTCAGACCACCCAGGGATTGGAGACCCAGTACTTC | CASSLQTTQGLETQYF
- | TRBJ2-7 | TRBV4-1 | - | TGCGCCAGCAGCCAAAGCTCCCAGGCGGTGGGCGAGCAGTACTTC | CASSQSSQAVGEQYF
few | TRBJ1-1 | TRBV12-3/TRBV12-4 | - | TGTGCCAGCAGTTTGTACAGAGGTGGAAACACTGAAGCTTTCTTT | CASSLYRGGNTEAFF
- | TRBJ2-7 | TRBV15 | TRBD1 | TGTGCCACCAGCAAACAGGGGTTCTACGAGCAGTACTTC | CATSKQGFYEQYF
- | TRBJ2-3 | TRBV4-3 | - | TGCGCCAGCAGCCAGGACCTCGAGGTAGATACGCAGTATTTT | CASSQDLEVDTQYF
few | TRBJ2-7 | TRBV20-1 | - | TGCAGTGCTAGAGATTCGGGAATACGGGGGGAGCAGTACTTC | CSARDSGIRGEQYF
- | TRBJ1-1 | TRBV28 | - | TGTGCCAGCAGTCCCCGAAGAGAGGGGCTACCCGATATGAACACTGAAGCTTTCTTT | CASSPRREGLPDMNTEAFF
few | TRBJ1-4 | TRBV5-1 | - | TGCGCCAGCAGCTTGGGCCTCCACCCCGAAAAACTGTTTTTT | CASSLGLHPEKLFF